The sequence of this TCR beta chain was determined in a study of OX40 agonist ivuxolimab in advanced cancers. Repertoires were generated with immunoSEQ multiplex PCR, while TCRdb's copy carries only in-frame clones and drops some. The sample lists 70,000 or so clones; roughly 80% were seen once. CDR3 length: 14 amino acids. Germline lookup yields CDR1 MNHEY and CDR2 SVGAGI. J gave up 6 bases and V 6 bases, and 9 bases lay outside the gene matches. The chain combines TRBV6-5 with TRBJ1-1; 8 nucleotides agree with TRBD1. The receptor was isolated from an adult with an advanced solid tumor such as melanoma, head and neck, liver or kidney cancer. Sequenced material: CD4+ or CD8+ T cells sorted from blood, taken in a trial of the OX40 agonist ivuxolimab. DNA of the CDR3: TGTGCCAGCAGCCTGATATCAGGGGGCGCTGAAGCTTTCTTT. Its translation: CASSLISGGAEAFF.